What follows are 16 T cell receptor beta chains derived from one specimen sequenced in a study of blood T cells in healthy people across ages. A second 7 to 11 cycle PCR used barcoded and J-beta primers. TCRdb itself ran the 5' RACE reads through MiXCR, one entry per CDR3 protein. The sample shows hundreds of thousands of distinct CDR3 sequences, approximately 30% of them seen only once. The sequenced material came from blood. These receptors were collected from a woman of 80 years or more in good health.

V is TRBV7-8 and J is TRBJ1-1; D is unresolved. Germline V gives CDR1 SGHVS, CDR2 FQNEAQ. The CDR3 spans 14 residues. Deletions cut 2 bases from V and 0 bases from J, with 7 bases between. CDR3 sequence reads: CASSLRGMNTEAFF. The CDR3 bases are TGTGCCAGCAGCTTACGGGGTATGAACACTGAAGCTTTCTTT. Together with reference TRBV7-8 and TRBJ1-1, the CDR3 gives the full variable domain: GAGVSQSPRYKVAKRGQDVALRCDPISGHVSLFWYQQALGQGPEFLTYFQNEAQLDKSGLPSDRFFAERPEGSVSTLKIQRTQQEDSAVYLCASSLRGMNTEAFFGQGTRLTVV.

The chain combines TRBV7-8 with TRBJ1-3, with D tentatively TRBD1 (6 bases). Germline V gives CDR1 SGHVS, CDR2 FQNEAQ. V lost 0 bases and J lost 3, with 9 bases in between. The CDR3 has 15 residues. CDR3 sequence reads: CASSLARGGGNTIYF. The CDR3 DNA reads TGTGCCAGCAGCTTAGCGCGAGGGGGTGGAAACACCATATATTTT.

This clonotype was seen many times. CDR3 region: CAISESGRVQNIQYF. DNA of the CDR3: TGTGCCATCAGTGAGTCGGGAAGGGTCCAAAACATTCAGTACTTC. The chain is built from TRBV10-3 and TRBJ2-4; no definite D call. This CDR3 is 15 amino acids long. V lost 0 bases, J lost 5 bases, and 11 bases lay in between. In germline, CDR1 is ENHRY, CDR2 SYGVKD.

This clonotype was seen many times. This sequence joins TRBV9 and TRBJ2-1; TRBD2 is a possible D gene (5 bases). The CDR3 extends over 16 amino acids. V was clipped by 0 bases and J by 10 bases, with 20 bases between them. Looked up from germline, CDR1 is SGDLS and CDR2 is YYNGEE. DNA for the CDR3: TGTGCCAGCAGCGTAGCTGGAAGGCTCCCGGAGGTGGAGCAGTTCTTC. Translated, it gives CASSVAGRLPEVEQFF.

This clonotype was seen more than once but under ten times. Here the CDR3 DNA reads TGTGCCAGCAGCCCGGACAGGGGTGCTGAAGCTTTCTTT. Protein sequence: CASSPDRGAEAFF. This chain uses TRBV5-8 with TRBJ1-1, with TRBD1 matching 9 bases. The trim removed 4 bases at V and 6 bases at J, leaving 4 bases unmatched. From germline, CDR1 is SGHTS and CDR2 YDEGEE. This CDR3 has 13 residues.

This clonotype appeared a few times. This may come from a read error, since a much larger clone is one base off. The rearrangement uses TRBV5-1 and TRBJ2-1; D possibly corresponds to TRBD2 (6 bases). The CDR3 is 15 amino acids. Trimming stripped 5 bases from V and 5 bases from J, with 17 bases between. Looked up from germline, CDR1 is SGHRS and CDR2 is YFSETQ. CDR3 region: CASSSGTGGHNEQFF. As DNA, the CDR3 is TGCGCCAGCAGTTCCGGGACTGGCGGACACAATGAGCAGTTCTTC.

The chain links TRBV30 to TRBJ1-3; D perhaps matches TRBD1 (5 bases). This CDR3 is 14 amino acids long. The germline gives CDR1 GTSNPN, CDR2 SVGIG (reference sequence). V was shortened by 3 bases and J by 4 bases, with 13 bases between the two germline ends. The CDR3, as DNA: TGTGCCTGGAGGACAGAGCGACGGGGAAACACCATATATTTT. Residues: CAWRTERRGNTIYF.

There are a few counts of this clonotype. The chain links TRBV18 to TRBJ1-2, with TRBD1 matching 7 bases. V trimming: 1 base; J trimming: 4 bases; junction bases outside the gene matches: 6. Germline values: CDR1 KGHSH, CDR2 LQKENI. This CDR3 contains 15 residues. The CDR3 DNA is TGTGCCAGCTCACCACTCGGACAGGAGGGCTATGGCTACACCTTC. Translation: CASSPLGQEGYGYTF. Full variable domain (rest looked up from reference TRBV18 and TRBJ1-2): NAGVMQNPRHLVRRRGQEARLRCSPMKGHSHVYWYRQLPEEGLKFMVYLQKENIIDESGMPKERFSAEFPKEGPSILRIQQVVRGDSAAYFCASSPLGQEGYGYTFGSGTRLTVV.

This clonotype was counted at least ten times. The rearrangement links TRBV7-9 to TRBJ1-2; no reliable D call. There are 13 residues in the CDR3. Germline V CDR1 and CDR2: SEHNR, FQNEAQ (reference sequence). The germline V and J ends were trimmed by 5 bases and 8 bases, with 15 bases remaining between them. The CDR3 bases are TGTGCCAGCAGCCTCCTCGGTTTCGGGGGCTACACCTTC. Translation: CASSLLGFGGYTF.

The chain has TRBV6-2 or TRBV6-3 and TRBJ1-1; the D is unclear. The germline V gene has CDR1 MNHEY and CDR2 SVGEGT. The CDR3 is made up of 13 amino acids. V dropped 10 bases and J dropped 3 bases, with 15 bases sitting between them. The CDR3 region is CATADGGDTEAFF. The CDR3, as DNA: TGTGCCACCGCGGACGGAGGAGACACTGAAGCTTTCTTT.

This clonotype was counted at least ten times. The chain combines TRBV27 with TRBJ2-7, with a tentative D call TRBD1 (6 bases). In germline, CDR1 is MNHEY, CDR2 SMNVEV (reference sequence). The CDR3 sequence is 15 residues long. Trimming stripped 5 bases from V and 7 bases from J, with 21 bases between. For the CDR3, the DNA is TGTGCCAGCAGTCCACTACAGGGAAACGTGGGGGAGCAGTACTTC. It is translated as CASSPLQGNVGEQYF.

This clonotype came up many times. Here the CDR3 reads CASSLSRGFGKLFF. The CDR3 coding sequence is TGTGCCAGCAGTTTATCCAGGGGGTTTGGAAAACTGTTTTTT. The chain couples TRBV12-3 or TRBV12-4 to TRBJ1-4, with TRBD1 identical over 7 bases. The length of the CDR3 is 14 residues. The V and J ends lost 2 bases and 10 bases, in that order; junction bases with no gene match: 7.

This clonotype was seen repeatedly, ten times or more. The chain employs TRBV9 and TRBJ2-5, with 11 bases lining up with TRBD1. CDR1 is SGDLS, CDR2 YYNGEE, per germline. This CDR3 is 14 amino acids long. V shed 3 bases and J 11 bases; nucleotides not matched to a gene: 9. CDR3 in amino acids: CASSEGQGETRQYF. The CDR3 DNA is TGTGCCAGCAGCGAGGGACAGGGGGAAACTAGGCAGTACTTC.

The chain joins TRBV6-2 or TRBV6-3 to TRBJ1-1, with no clear D. CDR1 and CDR2 from the germline V gene are MNHEY and SVGEGT. This CDR3 is built from 16 residues. V lost 3 bases, J lost 2 bases, and 16 bases lay in between. CDR3 region: CASSYLPGLGNTEAFF. The CDR3, as DNA: TGTGCCAGCAGTTATCTCCCCGGGTTGGGAAACACTGAAGCTTTCTTT.

At least ten counts were recorded for this clonotype. The J gene is TRBJ2-7, the V gene TRBV11-2; TRBD1 agrees at 7 bases. The CDR3 covers 15 residues. With V trimmed by 5 bases and J by 0 bases, 7 bases remained unmatched. Per germline, CDR1 SGHAT and CDR2 FQNNGV. The CDR3 region has the DNA TGTGCCAGCAGCCAGGGACAGAGCCTCTCCTACGAGCAGTACTTC. Amino acid sequence: CASSQGQSLSYEQYF. The whole variable domain, remainder taken from reference TRBV11-2 and TRBJ2-7, is EAGVAQSPRYKIIEKRQSVAFWCNPISGHATLYWYQQILGQGPKLLIQFQNNGVVDDSQLPKDRFSAERLKGVDSTLKIQPAKLEDSAVYLCASSQGQSLSYEQYFGPGTRLTVT.

A word on this clonotype: At one of its ends the junction is not consistent with the germline gene, which may arise from a read error. The rearrangement joins TRBV10-3 to TRBJ1-4; possibly TRBD1 for D (5 bases). Germline V gene lookup returns CDR1 ENHRY and CDR2 SYGVKD. This CDR3 spans 16 amino acids. The chain's CDR3 is CAISRRGVTTDEKLFF. For the CDR3, the DNA is TGTGCCATCAGCCGTCGGGGGGTTACAACTGATGAAAAACTGTTTTTT.